The present T cell receptor (beta chain) was sequenced within a study of blood T cell repertoires in COVID-19 (dated by TCRdb to 2020 to 2022). Regarding the complete study: Samples from collaborators originated in the United States, Italy and Spain and spanned both the acute and convalescent phases of COVID-19. Where HLA class I and class II types were available, the types were taken from metadata supplied by the sample provider, not from assay-based typing. Samples were obtained from the ongoing ImmuneRACE study (first 160 participants) and from some 1,200 subjects provided by 6 global collaborators. The sample metadata nearly always contained a de-identified subject ID, COVID-19 status, age in years and sex. The prospective study material was composed of cDNA or gDNA derived from T cells, B-cell-depleted T cells, or PBMCs. Subjects who had been exposed to COVID-19, were actively infected with it, or had recovered from it provided the deeply sampled blood TCRbeta repertoires that made up the dataset. The repertoires were released in a freely available public database intended as a resource for research on the immune response to SARS-CoV-2.

V is pared back by 2 bases and J by 4 bases, with 15 bases lying between the germline termini. Reading the germline V gene gives CDR1 MNHEY and CDR2 SVGAGI. The CDR3 contains 15 residues, cysteine and phenylalanine counted. Only the CDR3 portion is preserved as DNA: 45 bases, with reading frame beginning at the first base. This clone was seen just once. It has no known antigen specificity. No base-level quality is on record; no much larger clone is a single base apart. The collaborating institutions used their own protocols to collect whole blood in K2EDTA tubes. For TCRbeta analysis, collaborators shipped samples as frozen whole blood, isolated PBMCs, or DNA extracted from either of those sample types. Beyond this particular receptor, the publication reports: Clinical and demographic metadata were provided uncurated, with the amount varying by source and participant.

TCRbeta CDR3 regions were amplified from genomic DNA using the immunoSEQ Assay, a bias-controlled multiplex PCR. The authors processed their data as follows. The number of nucleated cells in each sample was estimated from the amplification of reference gene primers within the assay. Sequence reads were collapsed and filtered to measure the absolute abundance of every unique TCRbeta CDR3 rearrangement. For each sample, productive Simpson clonality was calculated as the square root of Simpson's diversity index over productive rearrangements. Entries here come from immuneACCESS through TCRdb and include only in-frame sequences with V and J called. Some clones fail to appear in such tables; in the studies checked, an unresolved V gene covers under half of the shortfall, and the cause of the remainder is unknown. The V and J calls and clone size are taken from that table; D and trimming were inferred from the DNA. The sample yields about 130,000 clones; roughly 80% were counted once. Together, the top ten hold 3% to 3.5% of the sample.

What was sequenced was peripheral blood. The chain links TRBV6-5 with TRBJ2-7, and TRBD1 may be the D gene, going by 6 matching bases. The sequence was collected from a woman of 80 years or more with acute or convalescent COVID-19. DNA sequence: TGTGCCAGCAGTTACAGTACAGGGAGTAATTACGAGCAGTACTTC. It translates to CASSYSTGSNYEQYF.